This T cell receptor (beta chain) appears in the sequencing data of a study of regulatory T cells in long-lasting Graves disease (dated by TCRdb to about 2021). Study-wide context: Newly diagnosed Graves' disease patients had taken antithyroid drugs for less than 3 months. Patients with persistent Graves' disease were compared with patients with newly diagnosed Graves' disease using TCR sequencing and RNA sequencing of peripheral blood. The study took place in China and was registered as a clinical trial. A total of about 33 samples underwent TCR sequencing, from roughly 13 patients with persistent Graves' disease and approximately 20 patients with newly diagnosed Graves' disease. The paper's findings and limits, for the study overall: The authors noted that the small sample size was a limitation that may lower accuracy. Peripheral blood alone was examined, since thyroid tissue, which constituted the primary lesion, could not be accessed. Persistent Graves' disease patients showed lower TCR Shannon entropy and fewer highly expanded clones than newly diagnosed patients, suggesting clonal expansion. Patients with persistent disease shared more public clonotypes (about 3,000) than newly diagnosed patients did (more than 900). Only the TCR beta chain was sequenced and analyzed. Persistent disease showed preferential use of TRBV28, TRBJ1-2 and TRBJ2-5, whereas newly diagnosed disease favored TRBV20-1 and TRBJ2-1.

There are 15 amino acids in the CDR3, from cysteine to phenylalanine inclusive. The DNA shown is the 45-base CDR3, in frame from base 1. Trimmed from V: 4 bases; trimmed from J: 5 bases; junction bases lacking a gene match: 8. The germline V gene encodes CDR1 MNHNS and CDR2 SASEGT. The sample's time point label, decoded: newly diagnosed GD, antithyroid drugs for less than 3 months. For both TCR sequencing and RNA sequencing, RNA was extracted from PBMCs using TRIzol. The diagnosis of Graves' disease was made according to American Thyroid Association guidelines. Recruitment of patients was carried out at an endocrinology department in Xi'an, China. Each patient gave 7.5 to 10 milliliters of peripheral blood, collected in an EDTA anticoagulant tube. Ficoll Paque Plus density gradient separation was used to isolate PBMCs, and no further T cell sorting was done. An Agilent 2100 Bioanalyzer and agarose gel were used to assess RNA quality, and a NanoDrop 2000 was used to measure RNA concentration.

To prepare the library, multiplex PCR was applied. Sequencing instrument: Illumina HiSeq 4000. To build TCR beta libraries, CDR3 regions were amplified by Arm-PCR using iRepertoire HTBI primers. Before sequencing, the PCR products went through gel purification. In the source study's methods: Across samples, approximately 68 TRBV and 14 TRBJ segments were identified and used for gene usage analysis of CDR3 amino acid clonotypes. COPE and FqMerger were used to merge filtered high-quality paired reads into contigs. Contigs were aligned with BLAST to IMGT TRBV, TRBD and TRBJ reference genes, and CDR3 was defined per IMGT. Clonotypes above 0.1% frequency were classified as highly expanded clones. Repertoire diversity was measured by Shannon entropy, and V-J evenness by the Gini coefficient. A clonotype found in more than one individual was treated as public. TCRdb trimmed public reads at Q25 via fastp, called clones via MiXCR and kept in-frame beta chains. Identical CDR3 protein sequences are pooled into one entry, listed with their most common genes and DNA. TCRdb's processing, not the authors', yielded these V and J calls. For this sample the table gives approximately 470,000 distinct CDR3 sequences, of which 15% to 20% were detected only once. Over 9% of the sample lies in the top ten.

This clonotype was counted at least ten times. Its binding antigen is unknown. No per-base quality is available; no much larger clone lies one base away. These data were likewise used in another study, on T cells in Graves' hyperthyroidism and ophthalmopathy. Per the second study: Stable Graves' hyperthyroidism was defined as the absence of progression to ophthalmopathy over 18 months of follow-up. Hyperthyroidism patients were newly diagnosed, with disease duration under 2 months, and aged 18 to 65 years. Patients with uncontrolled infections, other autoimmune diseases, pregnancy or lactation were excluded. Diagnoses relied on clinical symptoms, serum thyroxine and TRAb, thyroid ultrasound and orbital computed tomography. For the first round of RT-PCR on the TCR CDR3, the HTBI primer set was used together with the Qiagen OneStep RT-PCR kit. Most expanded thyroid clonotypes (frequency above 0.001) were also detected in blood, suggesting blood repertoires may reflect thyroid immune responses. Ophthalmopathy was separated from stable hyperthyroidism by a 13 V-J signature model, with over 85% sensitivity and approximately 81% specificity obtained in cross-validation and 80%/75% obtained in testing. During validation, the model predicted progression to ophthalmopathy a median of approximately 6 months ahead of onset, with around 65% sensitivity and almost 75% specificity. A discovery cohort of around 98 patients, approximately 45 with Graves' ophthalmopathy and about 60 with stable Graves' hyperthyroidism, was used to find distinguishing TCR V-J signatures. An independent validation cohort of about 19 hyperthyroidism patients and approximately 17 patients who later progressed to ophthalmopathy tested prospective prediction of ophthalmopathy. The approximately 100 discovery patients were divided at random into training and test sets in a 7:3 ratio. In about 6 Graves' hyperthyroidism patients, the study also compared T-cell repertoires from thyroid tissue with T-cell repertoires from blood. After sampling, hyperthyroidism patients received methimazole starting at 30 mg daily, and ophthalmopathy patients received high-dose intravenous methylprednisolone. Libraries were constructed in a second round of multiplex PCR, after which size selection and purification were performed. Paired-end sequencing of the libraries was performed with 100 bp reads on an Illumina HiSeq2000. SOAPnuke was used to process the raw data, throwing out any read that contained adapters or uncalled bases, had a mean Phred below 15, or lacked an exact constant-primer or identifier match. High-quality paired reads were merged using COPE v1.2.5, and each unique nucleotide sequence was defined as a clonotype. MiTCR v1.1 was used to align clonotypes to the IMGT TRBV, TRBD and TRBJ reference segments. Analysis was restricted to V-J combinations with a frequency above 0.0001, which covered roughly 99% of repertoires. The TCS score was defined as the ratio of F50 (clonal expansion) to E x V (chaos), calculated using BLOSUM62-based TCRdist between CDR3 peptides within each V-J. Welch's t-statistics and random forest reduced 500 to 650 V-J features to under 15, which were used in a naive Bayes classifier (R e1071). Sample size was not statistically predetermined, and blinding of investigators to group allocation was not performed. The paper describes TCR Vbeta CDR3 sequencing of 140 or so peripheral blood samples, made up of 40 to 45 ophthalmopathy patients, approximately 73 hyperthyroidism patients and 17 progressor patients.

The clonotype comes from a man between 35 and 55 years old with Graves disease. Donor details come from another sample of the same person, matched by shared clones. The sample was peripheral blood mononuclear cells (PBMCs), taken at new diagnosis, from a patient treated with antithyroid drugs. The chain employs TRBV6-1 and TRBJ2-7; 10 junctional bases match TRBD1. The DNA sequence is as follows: TGTGCCAGCAGTGGCTGGGACAGGGGTTCCCACGAGCAGTACTTC. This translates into CASSGWDRGSHEQYF.